One and the same sample provided the 6 T cell receptor beta chains below, sequenced in a study of CD8 T cells in ankylosing spondylitis. Using its own MiXCR run on the 5' RACE reads, TCRdb lists one record per CDR3 protein. Of roughly 180,000 distinct CDR3 sequences listed, roughly 13% are singletons. Sequencing input: blood, either unsorted or a sorted T cell fraction (not recorded which). The receptors shown here come from a male donor with ankylosing spondylitis or in good health (not recorded which).

The V gene is TRBV25-1, the J gene TRBJ1-2; no clear D gene. CDR3 length: 15 residues. Germline CDR1 is MGHDK and CDR2 is SYGVNS. The ends were cut back, 0 bases at V and 0 bases at J, with 8 bases in the middle. The CDR3 sequence is CASSEYPGPNYGYTF. The DNA for the CDR3 is TGTGCCAGCAGTGAATACCCGGGCCCTAACTATGGCTACACCTTC.

This clonotype was found a few times. The rearrangement uses TRBV20-1 and TRBJ1-1, with TRBD1 as a possible D gene (5 bases). Trimming stripped 0 bases from V and 11 bases from J, with 16 bases between. The CDR3 consists of 13 residues. Germline CDR1 is DFQATT and CDR2 is SNEGSKA (reference sequence). The CDR3 is CSARDRDREEAFF. The DNA for the CDR3 is TGCAGTGCTAGAGACAGGGACCGAGAGGAGGCTTTCTTT.

This clonotype was seen ten or more times. A read error may produce the germline difference seen at one junction end. The genes are TRBV12-3 or TRBV12-4 and TRBJ2-7, with TRBD2 identical over 9 bases. The CDR3 consists of 11 residues. Here the CDR3 reads CASSLAGEQYF. CDR3 nucleotide sequence: TGTGCCAGCAGCTTAGCGGGGGAACAGTACTTC.

This rearrangement joins TRBV21-1 to TRBJ2-1; TRBD1 is the table's D call and was not checked against the DNA. TRBV21-1 is termed a pseudogene. The CDR3 extends over 16 amino acids. CDR3 sequence reads: CASRGGGGTSYNEQFF. The CDR3, as DNA: TGTGCCAGCCGGGGGGGCGGGGGTACCTCCTACAATGAGCAGTTCTTC.

This clonotype was observed a handful of times. V gene TRBV9 combines with J gene TRBJ2-2, with D maybe TRBD2 (5 bases). The CDR3 runs to 13 residues. CDR1 is SGDLS and CDR2 is YYNGEE in the germline V gene. V lost 4 bases, J lost 7 bases, and 11 bases lay in between. The CDR3 sequence: CASSIRRGGELFF. Here the CDR3 DNA reads TGTGCCAGCAGCATACGCCGGGGCGGGGAGCTGTTTTTT.

This clonotype was seen repeatedly, ten times or more. V gene TRBV19 combines with J gene TRBJ2-2; tentatively, D is TRBD1 (6 bases). Trimming removed 5 bases from V and 3 bases from J, with 13 bases in between. The CDR3 runs to 15 residues. Germline V lookup: CDR1 LNHDA, CDR2 SQIVND (reference sequence). CDR3 nucleotides: TGTGCCAGTAGTGAGCCCGACAGGCACACCGGGGAGCTGTTTTTT. It translates to CASSEPDRHTGELFF. The whole variable domain, remainder taken from reference TRBV19 and TRBJ2-2, is DGGITQSPKYLFRKEGQNVTLSCEQNLNHDAMYWYRQDPGQGLRLIYYSQIVNDFQKGDIAEGYSVSREKKESFPLTVTSAQKNPTAFYLCASSEPDRHTGELFFGEGSRLTVL.